This is a list of T cell receptor beta chains from one sample in a study of human T cells and chemical hapten exposure. From the RACE reads, TCRdb called clonotypes with MiXCR, one entry per CDR3 protein. The sample yields over 65,000 distinct CDR3 sequences, 9.5% to 13% seen once. The source was whole blood, collected in connection with sensitization to the hapten diphenylcyclopropenone (DPC). These receptors were taken from a young man with alopecia areata. Some clones in this sample may be carry-over from other donors' samples. CDR3s include the opening cysteine and the closing phenylalanine or tryptophan. The D gene is left open where the match is weak. Not all rows give a size; the values are once, few, many and, for expanded clones, a class.

clone size: few
J gene: TRBJ2-2
D gene: TRBD2
V gene: TRBV6-2/TRBV6-3
CDR3 protein: CASLELAAYTGELFF
CDR3 DNA: TGTGCCAGCTTGGAACTAGCGGCATACACCGGGGAGCTGTTTTTT

clone size: NA
J gene: TRBJ2-1
D gene: NA
V gene: TRBV11-3
CDR3 protein: CASSQGHEQFF
CDR3 DNA: TGTGCCAGCAGCCAGGGCCATGAGCAGTTCTTC

clone size: many
J gene: TRBJ2-5
D gene: NA
V gene: TRBV7-9
CDR3 protein: CASSPGPGETQYF
CDR3 DNA: TGTGCCAGCAGTCCTGGCCCTGGAGAGACCCAGTACTTC

clone size: NA
J gene: TRBJ1-2
D gene: NA
V gene: TRBV5-3
CDR3 protein: CARSLTGPTCGYTF
CDR3 DNA: TGTGCCAGAAGCTTGACGGGACCAACTTGCGGCTACACCTTC

clone size: NA
J gene: TRBJ1-2
D gene: NA
V gene: TRBV20-1
CDR3 protein: CSARRQPNGYTF
CDR3 DNA: TGCAGTGCTAGACGGCAGCCAAATGGCTACACCTTC

clone size: NA
J gene: TRBJ1-2
D gene: NA
V gene: TRBV5-6
CDR3 protein: CASSSGPSNQGYGYTF
CDR3 DNA: TGTGCCAGCAGCTCGGGACCCTCAAACCAGGGCTATGGCTACACCTTC

clone size: few
J gene: TRBJ2-7
D gene: TRBD2
V gene: TRBV7-3
CDR3 protein: CASSSQGLAGAQDEQYF
CDR3 DNA: TGTGCCAGCAGCTCCCAGGGACTAGCGGGGGCCCAGGACGAGCAGTACTTC

clone size: few
J gene: TRBJ1-6
D gene: NA
V gene: TRBV11-2
CDR3 protein: CASSAWGNSEGSPLHF
CDR3 DNA: TGTGCCAGCAGCGCCTGGGGGAATTCGGAAGGCTCACCCCTCCACTTT

clone size: NA
J gene: TRBJ1-3
D gene: NA
V gene: TRBV29-1
CDR3 protein: CSVVNAGGNTIYF
CDR3 DNA: TGCAGCGTTGTTAATGCGGGTGGAAACACCATATATTTT

clone size: many
J gene: TRBJ2-3
D gene: TRBD1
V gene: TRBV11-2
CDR3 protein: CASTSWDRVTDTQYF
CDR3 DNA: TGTGCCAGCACCTCATGGGACAGGGTCACAGATACGCAGTATTTT

clone size: few
J gene: TRBJ1-6
D gene: NA
V gene: TRBV9
CDR3 protein: CASSVDVDSSYNSPLHF
CDR3 DNA: TGTGCCAGCAGCGTAGACGTCGATAGCTCCTATAATTCACCCCTCCACTTT

clone size: NA
J gene: TRBJ2-2
D gene: TRBD2
V gene: TRBV7-3
CDR3 protein: CASSPLARAGDTGELFF
CDR3 DNA: TGTGCCAGCAGTCCCCTCGCTCGAGCGGGAGACACCGGGGAGCTGTTTTTT

clone size: few
J gene: TRBJ2-5
D gene: NA
V gene: TRBV4-3
CDR3 protein: CASSRDATALQETQYF
CDR3 DNA: TGCGCCAGCAGCCGAGACGCGACGGCTCTACAAGAGACCCAGTACTTC

clone size: few
J gene: TRBJ2-7
D gene: NA
V gene: TRBV4-2
CDR3 protein: CASSQEWGPSYEQYF
CDR3 DNA: TGTGCCAGCAGCCAAGAATGGGGGCCCTCCTACGAGCAGTACTTC

clone size: few
J gene: TRBJ1-1
D gene: TRBD1
V gene: TRBV19
CDR3 protein: CASSPGQGGNLHEAFF
CDR3 DNA: TGTGCCAGTAGTCCGGGACAGGGGGGGAATCTACATGAAGCTTTCTTT

clone size: few
J gene: TRBJ1-6
D gene: NA
V gene: TRBV20-1
CDR3 protein: CSARVLGDLGNSPLHF
CDR3 DNA: TGCAGTGCTAGAGTCCTCGGGGACCTGGGGAATTCACCCCTCCACTTT

clone size: NA
J gene: TRBJ2-5
D gene: NA
V gene: TRBV13
CDR3 protein: CASSFGPGTKYF
CDR3 DNA: NA

clone size: many
J gene: TRBJ2-1
D gene: TRBD2
V gene: TRBV12-3/TRBV12-4
CDR3 protein: CASTITSVDEQFF
CDR3 DNA: TGTGCCAGCACCATAACTAGCGTCGATGAGCAGTTCTTC

clone size: NA
J gene: TRBJ2-2
D gene: NA
V gene: TRBV2
CDR3 protein: CASSDPGEVTGELFF
CDR3 DNA: TGTGCCAGCAGTGATCCGGGGGAGGTCACCGGGGAGCTGTTTTTT

clone size: few
J gene: TRBJ1-4
D gene: TRBD1
V gene: TRBV7-2
CDR3 protein: CASSPQGALDEKLFF
CDR3 DNA: TGTGCCAGCAGCCCACAGGGGGCGTTAGATGAAAAACTGTTTTTT

clone size: NA
J gene: TRBJ2-2
D gene: NA
V gene: TRBV12-3/TRBV12-4
CDR3 protein: CASSPSTGAAQRRTGELFF
CDR3 DNA: TGTGCCAGCAGTCCCTCTACCGGGGCAGCTCAAAGGAGGACCGGGGAGCTGTTTTTT

clone size: many
J gene: TRBJ1-1
D gene: NA
V gene: TRBV20-1
CDR3 protein: CSARGQLNTEAFF
CDR3 DNA: TGCAGTGCTAGAGGTCAGCTCAACACTGAAGCTTTCTTT

clone size: many
J gene: TRBJ2-3
D gene: TRBD2
V gene: TRBV28
CDR3 protein: CASSLSGTSGASTDTQYF
CDR3 DNA: TGTGCCAGCAGTTTATCCGGGACTAGCGGGGCTAGCACAGATACGCAGTATTTT

clone size: many
J gene: TRBJ2-6
D gene: NA
V gene: TRBV5-1
CDR3 protein: CASSLSGSGANVLTF
CDR3 DNA: TGCGCCAGCAGCTTGAGCGGCTCTGGGGCCAACGTCCTGACTTTC

clone size: NA
J gene: TRBJ2-5
D gene: NA
V gene: TRBV4-1
CDR3 protein: CASSQPGTGMKTQYF
CDR3 DNA: TGCGCCAGCAGCCAACCTGGAACAGGGATGAAGACCCAGTACTTC

clone size: many
J gene: TRBJ2-2
D gene: NA
V gene: TRBV19
CDR3 protein: CASSVQKGGVELFF
CDR3 DNA: TGTGCCAGTAGTGTACAAAAAGGTGGGGTGGAGCTGTTTTTT

clone size: NA
J gene: TRBJ2-3
D gene: NA
V gene: TRBV6-2/TRBV6-3
CDR3 protein: CASSRVPDTQYF
CDR3 DNA: TGTGCCAGCAGTCGAGTCCCAGATACGCAGTATTTT

clone size: many
J gene: TRBJ2-2
D gene: TRBD1
V gene: TRBV14
CDR3 protein: CASSPRTGRTGELFF
CDR3 DNA: TGTGCCAGCAGCCCCCGGACAGGTCGAACCGGGGAGCTGTTTTTT

clone size: NA
J gene: TRBJ2-6
D gene: NA
V gene: TRBV9
CDR3 protein: CASSGLRANVLTF
CDR3 DNA: TGTGCCAGCAGCGGACTGCGGGCCAACGTCCTGACTTTC

clone size: many
J gene: TRBJ1-1
D gene: NA
V gene: TRBV7-6
CDR3 protein: CASSLEYRKAEAFF
CDR3 DNA: TGTGCCAGCAGCTTAGAATACAGGAAAGCGGAAGCTTTCTTT

clone size: many
J gene: TRBJ2-2
D gene: NA
V gene: TRBV6-6
CDR3 protein: CASSYRYTGELFF
CDR3 DNA: TGTGCCAGCAGTTACCGTTACACCGGGGAGCTGTTTTTT

clone size: NA
J gene: TRBJ2-1
D gene: NA
V gene: TRBV5-1
CDR3 protein: CASSKQTYNEQFF
CDR3 DNA: TGCGCCAGCAGTAAACAGACTTACAATGAGCAGTTCTTC

clone size: NA
J gene: TRBJ1-5
D gene: NA
V gene: TRBV4-3
CDR3 protein: CASSQESHSGQPQHF
CDR3 DNA: TGCGCCAGCAGCCAAGAGTCCCATTCAGGTCAGCCCCAGCATTTT

clone size: NA
J gene: TRBJ1-6
D gene: NA
V gene: TRBV3-1
CDR3 protein: CASSPPRSSYNSPLHF
CDR3 DNA: TGTGCCAGCAGCCCTCCCCGGAGCTCCTATAATTCACCCCTCCACTTT

clone size: many
J gene: TRBJ1-4
D gene: NA
V gene: TRBV11-2
CDR3 protein: CASSWDMAREKLFF
CDR3 DNA: TGTGCCAGCAGCTGGGACATGGCTCGTGAAAAACTGTTTTTT

clone size: many
J gene: TRBJ2-5
D gene: NA
V gene: TRBV12-3/TRBV12-4
CDR3 protein: CASSLVSGETQYF
CDR3 DNA: TGTGCCAGCAGTTTAGTGAGCGGAGAGACCCAGTACTTC

clone size: NA
J gene: TRBJ2-5
D gene: TRBD2
V gene: TRBV5-4
CDR3 protein: CASSPGTSGVETQYF
CDR3 DNA: TGTGCCAGCAGCCCCGGGACTAGCGGGGTGGAGACCCAGTACTTC

clone size: many
J gene: TRBJ1-1
D gene: TRBD1
V gene: TRBV18
CDR3 protein: CASSRGTGVNTEAFF
CDR3 DNA: TGTGCCAGCTCCCGAGGGACAGGGGTGAACACTGAAGCTTTCTTT

clone size: many
J gene: TRBJ1-2
D gene: TRBD1
V gene: TRBV11-1
CDR3 protein: CASSSVQGYYGYTF
CDR3 DNA: TGTGCCAGCAGCTCCGTACAGGGGTACTATGGCTACACCTTC

clone size: few
J gene: TRBJ1-2
D gene: TRBD1
V gene: TRBV11-2
CDR3 protein: CASSLAGDSRTYGYTF
CDR3 DNA: TGTGCCAGCAGCTTAGCAGGGGACAGCAGAACCTATGGCTACACCTTC

clone size: many
J gene: TRBJ2-3
D gene: NA
V gene: TRBV9
CDR3 protein: CASSVYHFSSTDTQYF
CDR3 DNA: TGTGCCAGCAGCGTCTACCACTTTTCTAGCACAGATACGCAGTATTTT

clone size: many
J gene: TRBJ2-1
D gene: TRBD1
V gene: TRBV7-6
CDR3 protein: CASSQGQHNEQFF
CDR3 DNA: TGTGCCAGCAGCCAGGGACAGCACAATGAGCAGTTCTTC

clone size: many
J gene: TRBJ1-1
D gene: TRBD1
V gene: TRBV10-1
CDR3 protein: CASSEGTGITEAFF
CDR3 DNA: TGCGCCAGCAGTGAAGGGACAGGGATCACTGAAGCTTTCTTT

clone size: few
J gene: TRBJ1-5
D gene: NA
V gene: TRBV4-1
CDR3 protein: CASSQDRGVNQPQHF
CDR3 DNA: TGCGCCAGCAGCCAAGACAGGGGTGTCAATCAGCCCCAGCATTTT

clone size: many
J gene: TRBJ2-7
D gene: NA
V gene: TRBV6-2/TRBV6-3
CDR3 protein: CASTDEAFETFYEQYF
CDR3 DNA: TGTGCCAGCACCGACGAAGCTTTTGAGACCTTCTACGAGCAGTACTTC

clone size: few
J gene: TRBJ2-7
D gene: TRBD2
V gene: TRBV28
CDR3 protein: CASRKLAGGSYEQYF
CDR3 DNA: TGTGCCAGCAGAAAACTAGCGGGGGGTTCCTACGAGCAGTACTTC

clone size: NA
J gene: TRBJ1-1
D gene: NA
V gene: TRBV7-9
CDR3 protein: CASSLEGSGTEAFF
CDR3 DNA: TGTGCCAGCAGCTTAGAGGGGAGTGGAACTGAAGCTTTCTTT

clone size: many
J gene: TRBJ1-1
D gene: TRBD1
V gene: TRBV7-3
CDR3 protein: CASRTGFEDTEAFF
CDR3 DNA: TGTGCCAGCAGGACAGGGTTTGAGGACACTGAAGCTTTCTTT

clone size: many
J gene: TRBJ1-1
D gene: TRBD1
V gene: TRBV28
CDR3 protein: CASSSIAGTVNTEAFF
CDR3 DNA: TGTGCCAGCAGTTCAATTGCCGGGACAGTGAACACTGAAGCTTTCTTT

clone size: many
J gene: TRBJ1-1
D gene: NA
V gene: TRBV4-1
CDR3 protein: CASSQDSGNTEAFF
CDR3 DNA: TGCGCCAGCAGCCAAGATTCGGGGAACACTGAAGCTTTCTTT

clone size: NA
J gene: TRBJ1-5
D gene: NA
V gene: TRBV11-2
CDR3 protein: CASSSTASHNQPQHF
CDR3 DNA: TGTGCCAGCAGCTCGACAGCTTCCCACAATCAGCCCCAGCATTTT

clone size: many
J gene: TRBJ2-1
D gene: TRBD2
V gene: TRBV29-1
CDR3 protein: CSGLGTSGGRSSYNEQFF
CDR3 DNA: TGCAGCGGACTGGGTACTAGCGGGGGAAGGAGCTCCTACAATGAGCAGTTCTTC

clone size: few
J gene: TRBJ1-2
D gene: TRBD1
V gene: TRBV6-5
CDR3 protein: CASSYSRQGYGYTF
CDR3 DNA: TGTGCCAGCAGTTACTCGAGACAGGGCTATGGCTACACCTTC